Many counts were recorded for the clone carrying this T cell receptor (beta chain). Its specificity is unknown. This sample stems from a study of human T cells and chemical hapten exposure. Whole-study findings and limits: Alopecia in the donors means their immune response may deviate from healthy people's.

The library tagged each cDNA molecule with unique molecular identifiers. From the RACE reads, TCRdb called clonotypes with MiXCR, one entry per CDR3 protein. The sample holds 35,000 to 50,000 distinct CDR3 sequences; 9.5% to 15% are singletons and the top ten take 5.5% to 6.5%. Time point in this sample: pre-sensitization, week 0. Treatment of the sample: therapeutic diphenylcyclopropenone sensitization with weekly scalp DPC. The drawing of blood occurred before each patch test was applied. Blood, whole and unfractionated, served as the source for total RNA extraction. The CDR3 spans 16 residues. Germline values: CDR1 SQVTM, CDR2 ANQGSEA. Trimming removed 4 bases from V and 3 bases from J, with 22 bases in between.

The sequence derives from a woman aged 25-40 years with alopecia areata. Some clones in this sample may be carry-over from other donors' samples. The rearrangement uses TRBV29-1 and TRBJ2-7, with D tentatively TRBD2 (6 bases). Sequenced here: whole blood, sampled in connection with sensitization to the hapten diphenylcyclopropenone (DPC). The CDR3 nucleotides are TGCAGCGTTGTGTCCAGTCGCGCGGGGAAAAACTACGAGCAGTACTTC. Translating it yields CSVVSSRAGKNYEQYF.